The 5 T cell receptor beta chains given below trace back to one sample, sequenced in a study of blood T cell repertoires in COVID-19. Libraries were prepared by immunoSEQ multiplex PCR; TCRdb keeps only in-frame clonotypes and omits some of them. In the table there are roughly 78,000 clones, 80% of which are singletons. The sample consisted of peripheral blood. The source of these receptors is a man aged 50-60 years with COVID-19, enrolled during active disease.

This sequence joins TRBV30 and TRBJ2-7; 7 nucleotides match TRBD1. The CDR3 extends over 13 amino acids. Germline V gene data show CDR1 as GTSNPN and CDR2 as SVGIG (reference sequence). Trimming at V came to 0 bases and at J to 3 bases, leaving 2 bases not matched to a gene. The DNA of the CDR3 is TGTGCCTGGAGTGTCTACAGGGGCTACGAGCAGTACTTC. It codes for CAWSVYRGYEQYF.

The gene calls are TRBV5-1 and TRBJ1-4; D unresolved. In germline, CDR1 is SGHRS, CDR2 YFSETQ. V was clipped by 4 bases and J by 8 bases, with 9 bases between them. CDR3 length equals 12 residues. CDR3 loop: CASSTGVEKLFF. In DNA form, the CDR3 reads TGCGCCAGCAGCACCGGTGTCGAAAAACTGTTTTTT. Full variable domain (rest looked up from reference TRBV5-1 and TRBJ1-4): KAGVTQTPRYLIKTRGQQVTLSCSPISGHRSVSWYQQTPGQGLQFLFEYFSETQRNKGNFPGRFSGRQFSNSRSEMNVSTLELGDSALYLCASSTGVEKLFFGSGTQLSVL.

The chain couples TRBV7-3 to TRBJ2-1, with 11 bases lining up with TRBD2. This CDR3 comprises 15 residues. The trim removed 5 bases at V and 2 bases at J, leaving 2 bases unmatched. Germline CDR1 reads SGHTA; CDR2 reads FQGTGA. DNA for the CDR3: TGTGCCAGCAGCAGACTAGCGGGACCCTACAATGAGCAGTTCTTC. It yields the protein CASSRLAGPYNEQFF.

CDR3: CASRPQTGIGELFF. The DNA for the CDR3 is TGTGCCAGCAGACCCCAGACAGGGATCGGGGAGCTGTTTTTT. This rearrangement joins TRBV6-4 to TRBJ2-2; 7 nucleotides match TRBD1. The trim removed 6 bases at V and 7 bases at J, leaving 8 bases unmatched. CDR3 length: 14 amino acids. Germline CDR1 reads MRHNA; CDR2 reads SNTAGT.

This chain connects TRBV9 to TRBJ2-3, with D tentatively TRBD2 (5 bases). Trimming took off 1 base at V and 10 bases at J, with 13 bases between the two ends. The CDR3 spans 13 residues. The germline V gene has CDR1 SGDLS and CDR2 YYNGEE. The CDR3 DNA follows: TGTGCCAGCAGCGTACAGACTACCACGGCGCAGTATTTT. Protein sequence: CASSVQTTTAQYF.